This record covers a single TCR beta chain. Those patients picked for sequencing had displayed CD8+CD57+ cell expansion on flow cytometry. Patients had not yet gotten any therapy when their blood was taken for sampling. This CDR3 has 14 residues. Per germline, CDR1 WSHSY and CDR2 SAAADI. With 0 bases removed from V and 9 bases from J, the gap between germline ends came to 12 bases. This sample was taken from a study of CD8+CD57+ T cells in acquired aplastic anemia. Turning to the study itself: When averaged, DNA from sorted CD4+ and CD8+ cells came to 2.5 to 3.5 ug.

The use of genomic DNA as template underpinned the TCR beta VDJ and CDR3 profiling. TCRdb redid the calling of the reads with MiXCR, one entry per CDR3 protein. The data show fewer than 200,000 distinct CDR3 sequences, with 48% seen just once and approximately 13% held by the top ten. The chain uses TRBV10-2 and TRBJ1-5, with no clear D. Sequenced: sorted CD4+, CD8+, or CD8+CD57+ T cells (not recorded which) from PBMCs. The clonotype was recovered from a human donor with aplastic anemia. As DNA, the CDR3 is TGCGCCAGCAGTGAGTCGGAGGGAATCATGCCCCAGCATTTT. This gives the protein CASSESEGIMPQHF.